Below, 15 T cell receptor beta chains from the same sample are listed, as sequenced in a study of OX40 agonist ivuxolimab in advanced cancers. Assay: immunoSEQ multiplex PCR; the TCRdb copy retains only in-frame clones and omits some. The sample yields some 70,000 clones, more than 75% seen once. Specimen: CD4+ or CD8+ T cells sorted from blood, collected in a trial of the OX40 agonist ivuxolimab. These receptors all come from an adult with an advanced solid tumor such as melanoma, head and neck, liver or kidney cancer.

In regard to this clone: Other DNA sequences in this specimen translate into the identical CDR3. The chain uses TRBV6-5 and TRBJ2-7; no clear D. The CDR3 has 14 amino acids. Germline V gene sequence: CDR1 MNHEY, CDR2 SVGAGI. Trimming left V 0 bases short and J 3 bases short, with 9 bases between. CDR3 residues: CASSYSTLRYEQYF. CDR3 in DNA: TGTGCCAGCAGTTACTCGACACTGCGCTACGAGCAGTACTTC.

The chain combines TRBV23-1 with TRBJ1-2, with D hard to call. TRBV23-1 is filed as an ORF, its function uncertain. CDR3 length: 14 amino acids. The V gene lost 3 bases and the J gene lost 4 bases, with 12 bases spanning the gap. The DNA for the CDR3 is TGCGCCAGCAGTCACACCCCGGGCGGCTATGGCTACACCTTC. This translates into CASSHTPGGYGYTF.

J is TRBJ2-5 and V is TRBV6-6; D uncertain. The CDR3 spans 11 residues. The germline CDR1 and CDR2 sequences are MNHNY and SVGAGI (reference sequence). Trimming stripped 6 bases from V and 3 bases from J, with 5 bases between. This chain's CDR3 is CASSAEETQYF. In DNA form, the CDR3 reads TGTGCCAGCAGCGCCGAAGAGACCCAGTACTTC.

This chain joins TRBV27 and TRBJ2-6; no clear D gene. Trimming pared 2 bases from V and 0 bases from J, leaving 8 bases between. This CDR3 region has 16 residues. Germline V CDR1 and CDR2: MNHEY, SMNVEV (reference sequence). CDR3 residues: CASSLKPPSGANVLTF. CDR3 bases: TGTGCCAGCAGTTTAAAACCCCCCTCTGGGGCCAACGTCCTGACTTTC.

This chain joins TRBV4-3 and TRBJ1-4; D not resolved. Germline V CDR1 and CDR2: LGHNA, YSLEER. This CDR3 spans 14 amino acids. With 0 bases removed from V and 5 bases from J, the gap between germline ends came to 7 bases. The CDR3: CASSQDNRNEKLFF. In nucleotides, the CDR3 is TGCGCCAGCAGCCAAGATAACAGAAATGAAAAACTGTTTTTT.

The genes are TRBV11-2 and TRBJ2-2; maybe TRBD1 (6 bases). This CDR3 is built from 15 residues. The germline V gene has CDR1 SGHAT and CDR2 FQNNGV. V was shortened by 1 base and J by 3 bases, with 9 bases between the two germline ends. CDR3 DNA sequence: TGTGCCAGCAGCTTAGGGAACAGGGACACCGGGGAGCTGTTTTTT. This codes for CASSLGNRDTGELFF. Full variable domain (remainder filled in from reference TRBV11-2 and TRBJ2-2): EAGVAQSPRYKIIEKRQSVAFWCNPISGHATLYWYQQILGQGPKLLIQFQNNGVVDDSQLPKDRFSAERLKGVDSTLKIQPAKLEDSAVYLCASSLGNRDTGELFFGEGSRLTVL.

The J gene is TRBJ2-5, the V gene TRBV7-9; D ambiguous. The CDR3 is 12 amino acids. The V gene lost 1 base and the J gene lost 7 bases, with 7 bases spanning the gap. Germline V gives CDR1 SEHNR, CDR2 FQNEAQ (reference sequence). The CDR3 reads CASSLEGGTQYF. CDR3 coding DNA: TGTGCCAGCAGCTTAGAAGGTGGGACCCAGTACTTC.

In this sample, this clone turned up once. The rearrangement links TRBV10-3 to TRBJ2-7; D might be TRBD2 (6 bases). CDR3 length equals 15 residues. V lost 4 bases and J 0 bases, leaving 13 bases between the germline ends. Germline-derived CDR1 and CDR2 are ENHRY and SYGVKD. CDR3 coding DNA: TGTGCCATCAGTGGGGGGGTGAGCGGCTCCTACGAGCAGTACTTC. It is translated as CAISGGVSGSYEQYF.

The CDR3 here is CAISVDGSGAFF. CDR3 in DNA: TGTGCCATCAGTGTTGATGGTTCAGGAGCTTTCTTT. V gene TRBV10-3 combines with J gene TRBJ1-1; D gene ambiguous. Germline-derived CDR1 and CDR2 are ENHRY and SYGVKD. CDR3 length: 12 amino acids. V lost 4 bases, J lost 10 bases, and 13 bases lay in between.

J is TRBJ2-5 and V is TRBV7-2; TRBD1 is a possible D gene (6 bases). Germline values: CDR1 SGHTA, CDR2 FQGNSA. V lost 5 bases to trimming and J lost 2 bases, with 12 bases between them. This CDR3 is 14 amino acids long. As DNA, the CDR3 is TGTGCCAGCAGCGCCTTACAGGGACAAGAGACCCAGTACTTC. Translated: CASSALQGQETQYF.

This clone was counted only a few times. The V call is TRBV19, the J call TRBJ1-6; D may be TRBD1 (6 bases). V lost 4 bases and J lost 8, with 15 bases in between. Germline assignment: CDR1 LNHDA and CDR2 SQIVND (reference sequence). The CDR3 runs 15 residues. The chain's CDR3 is CASSKTGLNDSPLHF. CDR3 in DNA: TGTGCCAGTAGTAAAACAGGGTTGAACGATTCACCCCTCCACTTT.

The gene calls are TRBV11-2 and TRBJ1-2, with TRBD1 matching over 7 bases. Germline CDR1 and CDR2: SGHAT and FQNNGV. V trimming: 3 bases; J trimming: 4 bases; junction bases outside the gene matches: 8. This CDR3 region has 15 residues. CDR3 in DNA: TGTGCCAGCAGCTTCTCTCGACAGGGCAGCTATGGCTACACCTTC. Its protein is CASSFSRQGSYGYTF.

The rearrangement links TRBV4-2 to TRBJ2-5, with 10 bases aligning to TRBD1. This CDR3 is built from 14 residues. Trimming took 3 bases from V and 4 from J; bases not matched to a gene: 2. The germline gives CDR1 LGHNA, CDR2 YNFKEQ. CDR3 nucleotide sequence: TGTGCCAGCAGCCAGCGACAGGGGGCAGAGACCCAGTACTTC. The encoded protein is CASSQRQGAETQYF.

This clone was picked up one time. This chain uses TRBV4-1 with TRBJ1-1, with D possibly matching TRBD1 (6 bases). Germline V gene lookup returns CDR1 MGHRA and CDR2 YSYEKL. The CDR3 extends over 13 amino acids. Trimming pared 0 bases from V and 5 bases from J, leaving 7 bases between. The CDR3 region has the DNA TGCGCCAGCAGCCAAGACGGACAGACTGAAGCTTTCTTT. Protein: CASSQDGQTEAFF.

This chain uses TRBV7-8 with TRBJ2-4; the D gene is possibly TRBD2 (5 bases). V dropped 6 bases and J dropped 9 bases, with 18 bases sitting between them. Germline CDR1 and CDR2: SGHVS and FQNEAQ. This CDR3 has 14 residues. CDR3 amino acids: CASREGTAHPIQYF. CDR3 DNA: TGTGCCAGCAGAGAGGGAACGGCGCATCCCATTCAGTACTTC.